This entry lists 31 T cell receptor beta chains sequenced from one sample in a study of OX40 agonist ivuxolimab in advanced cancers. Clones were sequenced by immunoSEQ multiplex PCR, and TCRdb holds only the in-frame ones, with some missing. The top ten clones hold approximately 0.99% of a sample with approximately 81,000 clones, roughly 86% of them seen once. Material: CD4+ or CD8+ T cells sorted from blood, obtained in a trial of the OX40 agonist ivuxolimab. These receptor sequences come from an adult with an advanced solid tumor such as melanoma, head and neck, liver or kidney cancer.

As DNA, the CDR3 is TGTGCCAGCAGCCCACAGGGTCGGGAGACCCAGTACTTC. It codes for CASSPQGRETQYF. The genes are TRBV7-2 and TRBJ2-5, with TRBD1 as a possible D gene (6 bases). The ends were cut back, 5 bases at V and 5 bases at J, with 12 bases in the middle. Germline V CDR1 and CDR2: SGHTA, FQGNSA. The CDR3 loop spans 13 amino acids.

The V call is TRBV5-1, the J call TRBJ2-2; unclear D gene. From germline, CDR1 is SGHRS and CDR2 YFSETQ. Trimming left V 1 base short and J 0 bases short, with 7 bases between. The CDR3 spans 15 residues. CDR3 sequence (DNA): TGCGCCAGCAGCTTGCAGACATCGAACACCGGGGAGCTGTTTTTT. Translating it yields CASSLQTSNTGELFF. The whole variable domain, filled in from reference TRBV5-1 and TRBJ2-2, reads KAGVTQTPRYLIKTRGQQVTLSCSPISGHRSVSWYQQTPGQGLQFLFEYFSETQRNKGNFPGRFSGRQFSNSRSEMNVSTLELGDSALYLCASSLQTSNTGELFFGEGSRLTVL.

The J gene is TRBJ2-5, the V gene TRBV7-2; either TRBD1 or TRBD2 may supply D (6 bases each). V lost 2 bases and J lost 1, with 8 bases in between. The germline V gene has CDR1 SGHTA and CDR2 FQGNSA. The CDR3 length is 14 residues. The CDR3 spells CASSLKGGQETQYF. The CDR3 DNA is TGTGCCAGCAGCTTAAAGGGGGGCCAAGAGACCCAGTACTTC.

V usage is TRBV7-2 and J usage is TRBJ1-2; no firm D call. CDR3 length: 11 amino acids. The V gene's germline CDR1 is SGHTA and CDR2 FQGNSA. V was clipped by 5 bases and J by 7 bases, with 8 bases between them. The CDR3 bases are TGTGCCAGCAGCCCATCAATTGGCTACACCTTC. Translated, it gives CASSPSIGYTF.

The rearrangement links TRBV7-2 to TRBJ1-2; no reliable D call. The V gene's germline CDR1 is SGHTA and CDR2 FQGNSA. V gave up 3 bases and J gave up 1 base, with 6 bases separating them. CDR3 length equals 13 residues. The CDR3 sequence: CASSFGVNYGYTF. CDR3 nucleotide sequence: TGTGCCAGCAGCTTTGGGGTTAACTATGGCTACACCTTC.

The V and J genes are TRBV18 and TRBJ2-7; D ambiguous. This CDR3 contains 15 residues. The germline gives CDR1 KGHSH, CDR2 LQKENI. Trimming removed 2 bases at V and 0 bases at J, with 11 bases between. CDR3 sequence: CASSPSAASSYEQYF. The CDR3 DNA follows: TGTGCCAGCTCACCAAGCGCAGCGTCCTCCTACGAGCAGTACTTC.

The chain's CDR3 is CASSDRLAGGRTVETQYF. The DNA for the CDR3 is TGTGCCAGCAGTGACCGGCTAGCGGGGGGGCGAACTGTAGAGACCCAGTACTTC. J is TRBJ2-5 and V is TRBV6-4, with 12 bases matching TRBD2. The germline V gene encodes CDR1 MRHNA and CDR2 SNTAGT. V shed 2 bases, J shed 4 bases, and the junction held 11 bases outside the gene matches. The length of the CDR3 is 18 residues.

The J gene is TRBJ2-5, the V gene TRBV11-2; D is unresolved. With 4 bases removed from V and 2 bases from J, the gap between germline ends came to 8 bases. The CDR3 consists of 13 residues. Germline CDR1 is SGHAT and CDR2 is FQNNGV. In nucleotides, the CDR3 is TGTGCCAGCAGCTCAACCTTACAAGAGACCCAGTACTTC. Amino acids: CASSSTLQETQYF.

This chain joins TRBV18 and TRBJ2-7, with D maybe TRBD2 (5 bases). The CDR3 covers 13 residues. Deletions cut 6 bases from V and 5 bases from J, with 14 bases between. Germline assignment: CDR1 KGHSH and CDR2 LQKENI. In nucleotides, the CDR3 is TGTGCCAGCTCTGCCGGGGTGCCAGACGAGCAGTACTTC. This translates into CASSAGVPDEQYF. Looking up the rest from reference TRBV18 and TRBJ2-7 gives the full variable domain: NAGVMQNPRHLVRRRGQEARLRCSPMKGHSHVYWYRQLPEEGLKFMVYLQKENIIDESGMPKERFSAEFPKEGPSILRIQQVVRGDSAAYFCASSAGVPDEQYFGPGTRLTVT.

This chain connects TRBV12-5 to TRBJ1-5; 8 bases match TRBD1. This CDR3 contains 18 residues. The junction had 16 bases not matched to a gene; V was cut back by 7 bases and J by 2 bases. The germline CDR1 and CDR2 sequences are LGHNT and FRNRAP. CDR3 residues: CASVSDRVWSFGNQPQHF. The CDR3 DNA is TGTGCTAGTGTGTCGGACAGGGTGTGGTCGTTTGGCAATCAGCCCCAGCATTTT.

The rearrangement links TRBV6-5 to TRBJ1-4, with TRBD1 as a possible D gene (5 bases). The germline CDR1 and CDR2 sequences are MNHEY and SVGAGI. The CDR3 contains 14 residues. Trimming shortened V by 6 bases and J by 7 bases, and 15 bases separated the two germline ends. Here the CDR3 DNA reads TGTGCCAGCAGCGGAGAAACTGGGGGTGAAAAACTGTTTTTT. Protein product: CASSGETGGEKLFF.

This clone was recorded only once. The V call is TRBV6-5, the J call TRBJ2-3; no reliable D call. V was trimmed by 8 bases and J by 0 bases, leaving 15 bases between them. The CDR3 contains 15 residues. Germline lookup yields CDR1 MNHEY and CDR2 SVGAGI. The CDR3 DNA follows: TGTGCCAGCTCAGGACGGTCCCTTAGCACAGATACGCAGTATTTT. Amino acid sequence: CASSGRSLSTDTQYF.

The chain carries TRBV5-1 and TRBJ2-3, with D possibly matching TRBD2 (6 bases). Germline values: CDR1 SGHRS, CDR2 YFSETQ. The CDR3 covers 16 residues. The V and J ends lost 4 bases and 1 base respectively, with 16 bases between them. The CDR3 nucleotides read TGCGCCAGCAGCCCCATGGTAGCGGAGGGCACAGATACGCAGTATTTT. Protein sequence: CASSPMVAEGTDTQYF.

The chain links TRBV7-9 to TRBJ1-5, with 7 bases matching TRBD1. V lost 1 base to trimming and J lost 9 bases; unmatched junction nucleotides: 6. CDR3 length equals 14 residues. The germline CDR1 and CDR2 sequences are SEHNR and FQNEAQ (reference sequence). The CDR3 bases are TGTGCCAGCAGCTTAGGACAGGGCCATCGGCCCCAGCATTTT. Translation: CASSLGQGHRPQHF.

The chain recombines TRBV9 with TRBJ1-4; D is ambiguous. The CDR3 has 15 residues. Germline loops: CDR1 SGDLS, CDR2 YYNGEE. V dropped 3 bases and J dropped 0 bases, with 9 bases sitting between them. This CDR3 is CASSDDSATNEKLFF. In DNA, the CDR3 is TGTGCCAGCAGCGACGACTCCGCAACTAATGAAAAACTGTTTTTT.

CDR3 coding DNA: TGTGCCAGCAGCCCCGCGACAGGGCGGGGAAGTTATTCACCCCTCCACTTT. Protein product: CASSPATGRGSYSPLHF. The chain couples TRBV7-2 to TRBJ1-6; 7 nucleotides agree with TRBD1. This CDR3 spans 17 amino acids. Trimming at V came to 5 bases and at J to 8 bases, leaving 15 bases not matched to a gene. Germline CDR1 and CDR2: SGHTA and FQGNSA.

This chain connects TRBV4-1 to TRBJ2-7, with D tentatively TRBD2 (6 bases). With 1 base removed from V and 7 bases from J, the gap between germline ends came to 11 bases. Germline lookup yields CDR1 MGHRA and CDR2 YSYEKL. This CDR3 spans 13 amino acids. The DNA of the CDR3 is TGCGCCAGCAGCCAAGTTACGGGGGAGGAGCAGTACTTC. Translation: CASSQVTGEEQYF.

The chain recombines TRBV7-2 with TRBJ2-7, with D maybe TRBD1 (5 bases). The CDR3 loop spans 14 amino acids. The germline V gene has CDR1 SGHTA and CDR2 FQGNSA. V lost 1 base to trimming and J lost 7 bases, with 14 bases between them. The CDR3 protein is CASSLGLGAVEQYF. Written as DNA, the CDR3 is TGTGCCAGCAGCTTAGGCCTAGGGGCAGTTGAGCAGTACTTC.

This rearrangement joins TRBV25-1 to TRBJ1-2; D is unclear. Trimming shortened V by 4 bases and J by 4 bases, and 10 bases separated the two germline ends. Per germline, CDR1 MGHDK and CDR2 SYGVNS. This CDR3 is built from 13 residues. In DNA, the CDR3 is TGTGCCAGCAGTGTGACATCTTTCTATGGCTACACCTTC. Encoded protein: CASSVTSFYGYTF.

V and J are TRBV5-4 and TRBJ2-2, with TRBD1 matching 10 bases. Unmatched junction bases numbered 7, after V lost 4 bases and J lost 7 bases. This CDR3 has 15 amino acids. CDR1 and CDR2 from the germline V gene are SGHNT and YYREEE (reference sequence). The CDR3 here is CASSTRQGAIGELFF. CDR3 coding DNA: TGTGCCAGCAGCACCCGACAGGGGGCGATCGGGGAGCTGTTTTTT.

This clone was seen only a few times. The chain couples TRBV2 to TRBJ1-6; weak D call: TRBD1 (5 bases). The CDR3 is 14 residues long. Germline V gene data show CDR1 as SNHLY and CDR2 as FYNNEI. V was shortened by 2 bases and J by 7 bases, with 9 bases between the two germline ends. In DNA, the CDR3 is TGTGCCAGCAGTGAATCTGGGACCAATTCACCCCTCCACTTT. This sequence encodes CASSESGTNSPLHF.

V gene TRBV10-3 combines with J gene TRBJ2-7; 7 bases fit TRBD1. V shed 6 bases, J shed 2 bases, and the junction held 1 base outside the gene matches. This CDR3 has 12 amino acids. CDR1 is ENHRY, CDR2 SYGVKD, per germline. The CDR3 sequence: CAISGQAYEQYF. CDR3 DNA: TGTGCCATCAGCGGACAGGCCTACGAGCAGTACTTC.

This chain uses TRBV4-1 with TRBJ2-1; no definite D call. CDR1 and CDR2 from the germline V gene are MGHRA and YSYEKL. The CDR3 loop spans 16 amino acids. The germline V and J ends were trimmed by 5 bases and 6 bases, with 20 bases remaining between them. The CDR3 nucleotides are TGCGCCAGCAGCGGGCGGATCCTCAGTGACCTCAATGAGCAGTTCTTC. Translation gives CASSGRILSDLNEQFF.

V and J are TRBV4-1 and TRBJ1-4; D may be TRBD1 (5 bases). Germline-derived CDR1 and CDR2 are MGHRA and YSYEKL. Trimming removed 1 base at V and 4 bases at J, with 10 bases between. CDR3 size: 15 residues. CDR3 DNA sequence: TGCGCCAGCAGCCAAGCGGGACGGGTTAATGAAAAACTGTTTTTT. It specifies CASSQAGRVNEKLFF.

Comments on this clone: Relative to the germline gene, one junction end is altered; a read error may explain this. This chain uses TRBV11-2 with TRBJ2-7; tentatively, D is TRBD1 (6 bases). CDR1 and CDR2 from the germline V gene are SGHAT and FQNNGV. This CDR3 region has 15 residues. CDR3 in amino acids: CASSPQMTGSSEQYF. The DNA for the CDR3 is TGTGCCAGCAGCCCGCAAATGACAGGATCCTCCGAGCAGTACTTC. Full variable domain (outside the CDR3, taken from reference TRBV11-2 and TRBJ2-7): EAGVAQSPRYKIIEKRQSVAFWCNPISGHATLYWYQQILGQGPKLLIQFQNNGVVDDSQLPKDRFSAERLKGVDSTLKIQPAKLEDSAVYLCASSPQMTGSSEQYFGPGTRLTVT.

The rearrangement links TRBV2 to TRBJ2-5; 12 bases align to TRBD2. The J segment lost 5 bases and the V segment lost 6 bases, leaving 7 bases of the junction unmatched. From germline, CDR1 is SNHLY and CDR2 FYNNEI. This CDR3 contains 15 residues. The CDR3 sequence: CASRALAGGRETQYF. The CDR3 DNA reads TGTGCCAGCAGAGCCCTAGCGGGGGGGCGCGAGACCCAGTACTTC. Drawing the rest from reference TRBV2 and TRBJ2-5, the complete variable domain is EPEVTQTPSHQVTQMGQEVILRCVPISNHLYFYWYRQILGQKVEFLVSFYNNEISEKSEIFDDQFSVERPDGSNFTLKIRSTKLEDSAMYFCASRALAGGRETQYFGPGTRLLVL.

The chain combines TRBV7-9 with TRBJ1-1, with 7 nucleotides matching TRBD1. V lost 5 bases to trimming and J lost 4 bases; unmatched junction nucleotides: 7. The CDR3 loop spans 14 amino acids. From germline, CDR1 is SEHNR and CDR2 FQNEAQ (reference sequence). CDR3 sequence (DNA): TGTGCCAGCAGCCCTGTGGGACAGAGCACTGAAGCTTTCTTT. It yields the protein CASSPVGQSTEAFF.

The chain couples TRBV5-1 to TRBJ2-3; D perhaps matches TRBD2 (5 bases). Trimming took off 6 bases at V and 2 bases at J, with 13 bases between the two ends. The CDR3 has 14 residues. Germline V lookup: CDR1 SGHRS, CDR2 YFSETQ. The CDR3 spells CASTTRPNTDTQYF. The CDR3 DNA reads TGCGCCAGCACCACTAGGCCAAACACAGATACGCAGTATTTT.

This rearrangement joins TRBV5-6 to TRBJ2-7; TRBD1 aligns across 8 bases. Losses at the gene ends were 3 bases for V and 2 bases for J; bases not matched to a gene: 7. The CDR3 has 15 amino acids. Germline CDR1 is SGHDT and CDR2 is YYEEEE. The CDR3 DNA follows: TGTGCCAGCAGCTCGGCGCTGACAGGGGCCTACGAGCAGTACTTC. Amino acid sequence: CASSSALTGAYEQYF.

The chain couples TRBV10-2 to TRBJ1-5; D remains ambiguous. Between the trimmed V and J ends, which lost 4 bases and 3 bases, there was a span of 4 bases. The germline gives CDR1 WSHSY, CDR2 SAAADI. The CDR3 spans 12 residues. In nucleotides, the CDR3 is TGCGCCAGCAGTGGGTACAATCAGCCCCAGCATTTT. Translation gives CASSGYNQPQHF.

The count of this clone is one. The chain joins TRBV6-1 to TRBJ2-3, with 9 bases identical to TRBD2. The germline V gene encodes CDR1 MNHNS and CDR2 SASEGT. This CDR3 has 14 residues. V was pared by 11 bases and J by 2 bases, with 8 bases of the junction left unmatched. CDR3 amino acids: CAGCGGATTDTQYF. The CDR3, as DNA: TGTGCCGGATGCGGGGGGGCAACCACAGATACGCAGTATTTT.